These 2 T cell receptor beta chains share one sample of origin, sequenced in a study of CD8 T cells in ankylosing spondylitis. TCRdb recomputed calls from the 5' RACE reads with MiXCR, one row per CDR3 protein. Among about 130,000 distinct CDR3 sequences listed, 7% to 10% were seen once. The specimen sequenced was blood, either unsorted or a sorted T cell fraction (not recorded which). The receptors derive from a male donor with ankylosing spondylitis or in good health (not recorded which).

Many counts were recorded for this clonotype. The chain carries TRBV7-9 and TRBJ2-3, with 7 bases that match TRBD2. Trimming cost V 1 base and J 5 bases; bases outside gene matches: 12. The CDR3 extends over 17 amino acids. Per the germline V gene, CDR1 is SEHNR and CDR2 is FQNEAQ (reference sequence). CDR3 DNA sequence: TGTGCCAGCAGCTTAGGAGAAGGCGGGAGAATGGTAGATACGCAGTATTTT. Amino acid sequence: CASSLGEGGRMVDTQYF.

This chain links TRBV7-8 with TRBJ2-7, with D hard to call. Germline lookup yields CDR1 SGHVS and CDR2 FQNEAQ. Trimming removed 1 base from V and 3 bases from J, with 13 bases in between. The CDR3 contains 15 residues. The chain's CDR3 is CASSLDRGTYYEQYF. CDR3 DNA sequence: TGTGCCAGCAGCTTAGATCGCGGCACTTACTACGAGCAGTACTTC.